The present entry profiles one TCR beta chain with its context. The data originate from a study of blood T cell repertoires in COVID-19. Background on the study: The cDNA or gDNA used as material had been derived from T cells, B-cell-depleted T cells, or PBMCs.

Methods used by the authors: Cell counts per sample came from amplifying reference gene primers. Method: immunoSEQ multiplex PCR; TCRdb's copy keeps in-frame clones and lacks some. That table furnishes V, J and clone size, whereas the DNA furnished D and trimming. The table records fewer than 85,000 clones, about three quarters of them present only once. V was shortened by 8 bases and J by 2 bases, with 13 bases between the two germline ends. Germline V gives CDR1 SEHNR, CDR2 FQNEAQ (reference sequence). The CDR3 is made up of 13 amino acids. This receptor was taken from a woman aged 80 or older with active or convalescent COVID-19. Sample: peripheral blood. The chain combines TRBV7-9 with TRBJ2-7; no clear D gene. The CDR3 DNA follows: TGTGCCAGCCATACTGAGAATACCTACGAGCAGTACTTC. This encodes CASHTENTYEQYF.